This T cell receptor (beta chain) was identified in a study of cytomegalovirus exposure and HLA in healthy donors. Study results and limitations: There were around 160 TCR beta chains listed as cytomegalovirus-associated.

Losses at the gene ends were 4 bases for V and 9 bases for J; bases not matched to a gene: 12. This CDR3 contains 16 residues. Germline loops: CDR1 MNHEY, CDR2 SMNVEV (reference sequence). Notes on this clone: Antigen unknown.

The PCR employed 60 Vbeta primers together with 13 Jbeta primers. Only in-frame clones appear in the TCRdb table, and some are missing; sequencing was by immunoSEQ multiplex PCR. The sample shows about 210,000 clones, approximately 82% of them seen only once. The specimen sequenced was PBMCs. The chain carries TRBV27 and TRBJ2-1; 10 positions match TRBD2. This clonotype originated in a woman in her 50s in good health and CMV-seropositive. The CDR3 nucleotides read TGTGCCAGCAGTTACTCCGGCACTAGCGGGGTTTTTGAGCAGTTCTTC. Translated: CASSYSGTSGVFEQFF.